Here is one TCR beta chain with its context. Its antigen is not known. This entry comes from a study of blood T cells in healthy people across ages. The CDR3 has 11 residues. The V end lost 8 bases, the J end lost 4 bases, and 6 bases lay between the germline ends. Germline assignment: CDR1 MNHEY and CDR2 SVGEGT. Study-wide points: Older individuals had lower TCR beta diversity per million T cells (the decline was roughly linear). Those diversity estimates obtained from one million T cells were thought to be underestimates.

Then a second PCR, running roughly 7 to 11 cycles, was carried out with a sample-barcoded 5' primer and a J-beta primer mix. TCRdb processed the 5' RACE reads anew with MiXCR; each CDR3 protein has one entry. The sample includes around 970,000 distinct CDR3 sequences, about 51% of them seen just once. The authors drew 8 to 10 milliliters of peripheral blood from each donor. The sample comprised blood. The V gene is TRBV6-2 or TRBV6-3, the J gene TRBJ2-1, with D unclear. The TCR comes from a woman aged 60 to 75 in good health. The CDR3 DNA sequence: TGTGCCAGCGTTCGGTACAATGAGCAGTTCTTC. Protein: CASVRYNEQFF.